Reported below is one T cell receptor (beta chain). The source of the sample is a study of T cell responses to AZD1222 COVID-19 vaccine. Clones were read by immunoSEQ multiplex PCR, and TCRdb kept only the in-frame ones, dropping some. The table lists about 100,000 clones, 80% to 90% of them singletons. The material sequenced was peripheral blood, taken on day 0 of MenACWY control vaccination. The sequence was collected from an adult in good health.

The CDR3 DNA follows: TGTGCCAGTAGTAGGACGGTCCAAGGGGGCTACACCTTC. This encodes CASSRTVQGGYTF. The chain carries TRBV19 and TRBJ1-2; D uncertain. CDR3 length: 13 amino acids. V gave up 4 bases and J gave up 8 bases, with 14 bases separating them. Germline lookup yields CDR1 LNHDA and CDR2 SQIVND (reference sequence).